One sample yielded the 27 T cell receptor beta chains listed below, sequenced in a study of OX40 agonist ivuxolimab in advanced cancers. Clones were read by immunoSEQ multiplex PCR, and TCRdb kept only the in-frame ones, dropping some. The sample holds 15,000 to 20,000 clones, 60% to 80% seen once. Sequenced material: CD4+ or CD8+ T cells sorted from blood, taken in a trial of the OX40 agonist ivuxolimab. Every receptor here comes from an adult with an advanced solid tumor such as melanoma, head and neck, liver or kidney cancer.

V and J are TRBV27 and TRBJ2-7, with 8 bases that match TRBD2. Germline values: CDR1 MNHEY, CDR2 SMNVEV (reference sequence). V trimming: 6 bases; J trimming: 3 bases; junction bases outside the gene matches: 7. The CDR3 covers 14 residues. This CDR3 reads CASSITSGSYEQYF. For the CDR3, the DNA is TGTGCCAGCAGCATAACAAGCGGGAGCTACGAGCAGTACTTC.

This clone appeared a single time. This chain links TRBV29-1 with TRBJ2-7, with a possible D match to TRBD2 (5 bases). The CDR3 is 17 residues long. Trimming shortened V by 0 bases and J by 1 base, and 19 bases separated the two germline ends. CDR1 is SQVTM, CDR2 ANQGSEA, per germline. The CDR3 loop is CSVEDKASRASSYEQYF. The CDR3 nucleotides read TGCAGCGTTGAAGATAAGGCTAGCCGAGCGAGTTCCTACGAGCAGTACTTC.

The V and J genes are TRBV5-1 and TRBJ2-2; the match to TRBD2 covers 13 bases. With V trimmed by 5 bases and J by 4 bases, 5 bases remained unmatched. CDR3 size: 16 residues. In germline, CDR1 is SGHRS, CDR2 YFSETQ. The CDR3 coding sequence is TGCGCCAGCAGGGGAGGACTAGCGGGGGCCACCGGGGAGCTGTTTTTT. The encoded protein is CASRGGLAGATGELFF.

CDR3 sequence (DNA): TGTGCCAGCAGTCCAGAGACTAGCAGGGCTGCTGAGCAGTTCTTC. This codes for CASSPETSRAAEQFF. The V call is TRBV27, the J call TRBJ2-1; TRBD2 matches at 7 bases. Germline CDR1 and CDR2: MNHEY and SMNVEV (reference sequence). The CDR3 contains 15 residues. Losses at the gene ends were 5 bases for V and 9 bases for J; bases not matched to a gene: 13.

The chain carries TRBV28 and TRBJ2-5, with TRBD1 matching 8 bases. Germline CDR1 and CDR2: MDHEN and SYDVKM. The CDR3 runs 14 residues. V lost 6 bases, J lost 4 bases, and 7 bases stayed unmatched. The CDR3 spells CASRTRQGSETQYF. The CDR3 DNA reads TGTGCCAGCAGGACCCGACAGGGGTCAGAGACCCAGTACTTC.

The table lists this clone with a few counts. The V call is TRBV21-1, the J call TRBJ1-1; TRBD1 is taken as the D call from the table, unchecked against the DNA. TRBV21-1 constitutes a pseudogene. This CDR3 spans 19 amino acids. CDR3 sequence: CASSKAWALTSREQSEAFF. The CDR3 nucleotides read TGTGCCAGCAGCAAAGCCTGGGCCCTGACGAGTCGTGAACAGTCTGAAGCTTTCTTT.

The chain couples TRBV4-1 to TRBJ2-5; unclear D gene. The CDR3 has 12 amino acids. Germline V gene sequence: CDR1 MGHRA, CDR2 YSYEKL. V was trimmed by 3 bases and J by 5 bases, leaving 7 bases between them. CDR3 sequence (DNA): TGCGCCAGCAGCCATCTGGGGGAGACCCAGTACTTC. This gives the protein CASSHLGETQYF.

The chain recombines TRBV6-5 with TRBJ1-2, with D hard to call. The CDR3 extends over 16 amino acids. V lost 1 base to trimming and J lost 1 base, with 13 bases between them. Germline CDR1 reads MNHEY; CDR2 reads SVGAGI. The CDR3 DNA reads TGTGCCAGCAGTTACTTTGGGGAAGAAGTTAACTATGGCTACACCTTC. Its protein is CASSYFGEEVNYGYTF.

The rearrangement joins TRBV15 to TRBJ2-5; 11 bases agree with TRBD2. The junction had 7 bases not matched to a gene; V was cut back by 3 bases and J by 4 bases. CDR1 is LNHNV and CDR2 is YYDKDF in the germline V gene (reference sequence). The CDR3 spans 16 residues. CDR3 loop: CATSSSVAGGTETQYF. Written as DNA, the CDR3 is TGTGCCACCAGCAGTTCCGTAGCGGGAGGGACAGAGACCCAGTACTTC.

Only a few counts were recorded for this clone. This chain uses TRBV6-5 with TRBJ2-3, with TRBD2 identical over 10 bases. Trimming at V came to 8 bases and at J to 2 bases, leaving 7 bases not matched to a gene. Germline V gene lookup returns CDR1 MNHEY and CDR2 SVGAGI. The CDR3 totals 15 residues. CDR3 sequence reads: CASGLAVESTDTQYF. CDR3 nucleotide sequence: TGTGCCAGCGGACTAGCGGTAGAGTCCACAGATACGCAGTATTTT.

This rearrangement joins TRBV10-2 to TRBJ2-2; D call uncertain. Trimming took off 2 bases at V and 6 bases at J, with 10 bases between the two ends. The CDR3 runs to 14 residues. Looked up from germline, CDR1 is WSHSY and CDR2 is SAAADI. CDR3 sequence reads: CASSEMQSAGELFF. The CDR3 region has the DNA TGCGCCAGCAGTGAGATGCAGTCCGCCGGGGAGCTGTTTTTT.

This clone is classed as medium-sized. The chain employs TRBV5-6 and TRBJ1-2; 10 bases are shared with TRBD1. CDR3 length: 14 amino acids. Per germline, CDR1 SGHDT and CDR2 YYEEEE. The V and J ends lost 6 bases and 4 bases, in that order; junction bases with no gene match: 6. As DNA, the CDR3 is TGTGCCAGCACGGGACAGGGGAGGGGCTATGGCTACACCTTC. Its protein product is CASTGQGRGYGYTF.

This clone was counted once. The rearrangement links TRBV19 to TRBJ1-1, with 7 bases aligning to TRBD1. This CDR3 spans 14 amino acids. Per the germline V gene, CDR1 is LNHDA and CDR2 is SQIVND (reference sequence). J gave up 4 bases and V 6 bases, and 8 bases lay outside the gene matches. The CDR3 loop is CASSLTGEGTEAFF. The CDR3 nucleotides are TGTGCCAGTAGCCTAACAGGGGAGGGCACTGAAGCTTTCTTT. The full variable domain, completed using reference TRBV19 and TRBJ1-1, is DGGITQSPKYLFRKEGQNVTLSCEQNLNHDAMYWYRQDPGQGLRLIYYSQIVNDFQKGDIAEGYSVSREKKESFPLTVTSAQKNPTAFYLCASSLTGEGTEAFFGQGTRLTVV.

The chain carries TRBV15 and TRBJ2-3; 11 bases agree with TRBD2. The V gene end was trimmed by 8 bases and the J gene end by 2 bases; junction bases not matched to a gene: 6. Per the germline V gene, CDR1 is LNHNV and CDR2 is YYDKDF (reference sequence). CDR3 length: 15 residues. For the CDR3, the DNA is TGTGCCACCCAAATAGCGGGAGGGGACACAGATACGCAGTATTTT. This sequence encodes CATQIAGGDTDTQYF.

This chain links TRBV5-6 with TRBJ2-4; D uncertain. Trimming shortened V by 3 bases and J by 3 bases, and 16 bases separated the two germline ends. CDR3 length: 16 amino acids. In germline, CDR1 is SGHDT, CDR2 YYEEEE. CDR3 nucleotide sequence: TGTGCCAGCAGCTCATCGATTTGGGTGGTCAAAAACATTCAGTACTTC. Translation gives CASSSSIWVVKNIQYF.

The CDR3 DNA is TGTGCCAGCACCACCGGGACAGGGACCTACGAGCAGTACTTC. Translation gives CASTTGTGTYEQYF. J is TRBJ2-7 and V is TRBV9; 9 positions match TRBD1. This CDR3 region has 14 residues. Germline V gene data show CDR1 as SGDLS and CDR2 as YYNGEE. Germline trimming cut 6 bases from V and 2 bases from J; bases unmatched to any gene: 6.

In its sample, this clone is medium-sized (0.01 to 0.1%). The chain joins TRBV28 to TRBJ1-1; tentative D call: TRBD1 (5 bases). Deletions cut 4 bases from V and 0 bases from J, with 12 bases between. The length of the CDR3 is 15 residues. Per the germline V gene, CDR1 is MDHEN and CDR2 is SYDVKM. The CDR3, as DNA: TGTGCCAGCAGTTCCCCCGGGACCGTGAACACTGAAGCTTTCTTT. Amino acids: CASSSPGTVNTEAFF.

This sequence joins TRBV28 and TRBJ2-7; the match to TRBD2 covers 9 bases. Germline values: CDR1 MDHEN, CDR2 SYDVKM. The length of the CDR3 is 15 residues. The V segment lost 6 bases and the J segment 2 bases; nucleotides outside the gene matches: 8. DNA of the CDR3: TGTGCCAGCAGCCAAGAAGTAGCGGGGGCCTACGAGCAGTACTTC. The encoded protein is CASSQEVAGAYEQYF.

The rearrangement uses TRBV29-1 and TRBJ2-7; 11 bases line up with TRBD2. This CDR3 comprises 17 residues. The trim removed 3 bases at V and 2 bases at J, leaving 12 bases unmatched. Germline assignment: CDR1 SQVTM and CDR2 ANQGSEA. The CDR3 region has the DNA TGCAGCGTTGAGGGTGCCGGGACTAGCGGCCTTACCTACGAGCAGTACTTC. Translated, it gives CSVEGAGTSGLTYEQYF.

The chain's CDR3 is CASSSQGNYGYTF. Here the CDR3 DNA reads TGTGCCAGCAGTTCTCAGGGGAACTATGGCTACACCTTC. V is TRBV28 and J is TRBJ1-2, with D tentatively TRBD1 (6 bases). V gave up 4 bases and J gave up 2 bases, with 8 bases separating them. Germline V CDR1 and CDR2: MDHEN, SYDVKM. The CDR3 consists of 13 residues.

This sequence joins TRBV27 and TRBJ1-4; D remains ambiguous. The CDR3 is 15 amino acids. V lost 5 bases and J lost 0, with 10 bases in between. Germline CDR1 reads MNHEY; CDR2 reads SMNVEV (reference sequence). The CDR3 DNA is TGTGCCAGCAGTGCGTCAGACGCAACTAATGAAAAACTGTTTTTT. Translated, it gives CASSASDATNEKLFF.

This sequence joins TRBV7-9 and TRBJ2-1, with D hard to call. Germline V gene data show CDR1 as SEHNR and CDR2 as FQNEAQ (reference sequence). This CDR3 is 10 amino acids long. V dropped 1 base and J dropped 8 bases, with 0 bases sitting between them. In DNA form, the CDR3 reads TGTGCCAGCAGCTTAGATGAGCAGTTCTTC. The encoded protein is CASSLDEQFF.

Here the CDR3 reads CASSVGGTSLPNGYTF. The CDR3 DNA reads as TGTGCCAGCAGCGTAGGGGGTACCAGCTTGCCTAATGGCTACACCTTC. This chain connects TRBV9 to TRBJ1-2; the D is unclear. Trimming took off 0 bases at V and 6 bases at J, with 18 bases between the two ends. The CDR3 consists of 16 residues. Germline CDR1 is SGDLS and CDR2 is YYNGEE.

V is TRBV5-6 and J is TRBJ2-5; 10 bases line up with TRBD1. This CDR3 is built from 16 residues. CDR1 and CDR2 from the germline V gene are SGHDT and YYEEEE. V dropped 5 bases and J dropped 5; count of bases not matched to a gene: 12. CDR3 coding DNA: TGTGCCAGCAGAACCGGGACAGGGGTTCTTGCGGAGACCCAGTACTTC. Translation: CASRTGTGVLAETQYF. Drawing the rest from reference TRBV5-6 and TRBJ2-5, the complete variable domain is DAGVTQSPTHLIKTRGQQVTLRCSPKSGHDTVSWYQQALGQGPQFIFQYYEEEERQRGNFPDRFSGHQFPNYSSELNVNALLLGDSALYLCASRTGTGVLAETQYFGPGTRLLVL.

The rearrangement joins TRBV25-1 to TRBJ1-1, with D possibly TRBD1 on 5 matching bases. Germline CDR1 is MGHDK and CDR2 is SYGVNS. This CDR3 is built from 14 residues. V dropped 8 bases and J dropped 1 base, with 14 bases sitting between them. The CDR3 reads CASGGAGPNTEAFF. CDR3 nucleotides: TGTGCCAGCGGGGGAGCAGGCCCGAACACTGAAGCTTTCTTT.

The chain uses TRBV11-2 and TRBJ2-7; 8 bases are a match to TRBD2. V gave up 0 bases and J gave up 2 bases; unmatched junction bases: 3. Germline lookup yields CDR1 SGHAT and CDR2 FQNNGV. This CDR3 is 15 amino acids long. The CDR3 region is CASSLEAGVTYEQYF. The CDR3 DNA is TGTGCCAGCAGCTTAGAAGCGGGAGTAACCTACGAGCAGTACTTC.

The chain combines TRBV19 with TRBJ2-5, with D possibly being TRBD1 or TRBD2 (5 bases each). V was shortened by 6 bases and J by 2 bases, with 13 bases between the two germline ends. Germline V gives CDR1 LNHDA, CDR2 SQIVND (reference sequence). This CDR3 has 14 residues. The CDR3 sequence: CASSDRDAQETQYF. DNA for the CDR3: TGTGCCAGTAGCGACCGGGACGCTCAAGAGACCCAGTACTTC.